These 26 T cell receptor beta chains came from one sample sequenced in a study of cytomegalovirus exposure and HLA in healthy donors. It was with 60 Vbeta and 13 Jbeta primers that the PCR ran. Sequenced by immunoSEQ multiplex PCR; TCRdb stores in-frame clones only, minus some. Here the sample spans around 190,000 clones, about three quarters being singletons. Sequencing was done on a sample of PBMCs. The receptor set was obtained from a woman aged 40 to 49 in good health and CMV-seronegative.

CDR3 sequence (DNA): TGTGCCAGCAGCTTGGGACAGGGGAAGAACACTGAAGCTTTCTTT. It codes for CASSLGQGKNTEAFF. The rearrangement joins TRBV11-3 to TRBJ1-1, with 10 nucleotides matching TRBD1. J lost 1 base, V lost 3 bases, and 2 bases had no gene match. The CDR3 contains 15 residues. In germline, CDR1 is SGHNT, CDR2 YENEEA.

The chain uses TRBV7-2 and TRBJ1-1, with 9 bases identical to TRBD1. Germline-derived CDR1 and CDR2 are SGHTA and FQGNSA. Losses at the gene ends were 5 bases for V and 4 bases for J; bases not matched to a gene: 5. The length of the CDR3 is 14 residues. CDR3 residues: CASSNRQGGTEAFF. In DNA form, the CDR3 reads TGTGCCAGCAGCAACAGACAGGGGGGCACTGAAGCTTTCTTT.

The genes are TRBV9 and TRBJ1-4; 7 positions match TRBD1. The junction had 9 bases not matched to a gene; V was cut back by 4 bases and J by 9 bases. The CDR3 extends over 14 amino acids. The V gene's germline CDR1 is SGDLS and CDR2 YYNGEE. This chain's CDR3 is CASSPSRQGKKLFF. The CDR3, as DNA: TGTGCCAGCAGCCCAAGTAGACAGGGTAAAAAACTGTTTTTT.

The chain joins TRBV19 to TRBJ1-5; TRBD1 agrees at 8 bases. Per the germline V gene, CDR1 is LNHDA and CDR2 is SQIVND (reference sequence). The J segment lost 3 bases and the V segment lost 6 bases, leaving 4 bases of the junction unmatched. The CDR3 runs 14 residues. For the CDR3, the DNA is TGTGCCAGTAGGCAGACAGGGGTCAATCAGCCCCAGCATTTT. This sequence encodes CASRQTGVNQPQHF.

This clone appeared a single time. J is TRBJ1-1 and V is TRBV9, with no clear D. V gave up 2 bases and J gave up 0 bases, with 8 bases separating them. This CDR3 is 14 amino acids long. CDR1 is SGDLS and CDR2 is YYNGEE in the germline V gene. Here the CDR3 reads CASSVAGLNTEAFF. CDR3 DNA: TGTGCCAGCAGCGTTGCGGGGTTGAACACTGAAGCTTTCTTT. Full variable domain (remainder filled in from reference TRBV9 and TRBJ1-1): DSGVTQTPKHLITATGQRVTLRCSPRSGDLSVYWYQQSLDQGLQFLIQYYNGEERAKGNILERFSAQQFPDLHSELNLSSLELGDSALYFCASSVAGLNTEAFFGQGTRLTVV.

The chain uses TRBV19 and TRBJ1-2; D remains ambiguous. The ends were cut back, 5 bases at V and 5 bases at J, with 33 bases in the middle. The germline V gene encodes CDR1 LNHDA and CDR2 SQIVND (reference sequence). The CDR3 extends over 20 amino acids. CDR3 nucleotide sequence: TGTGCCAGTAGTCCCACCCCGACAAGCCCAGCGGCCCACATCCTATATGGCTACACCTTC. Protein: CASSPTPTSPAAHILYGYTF.

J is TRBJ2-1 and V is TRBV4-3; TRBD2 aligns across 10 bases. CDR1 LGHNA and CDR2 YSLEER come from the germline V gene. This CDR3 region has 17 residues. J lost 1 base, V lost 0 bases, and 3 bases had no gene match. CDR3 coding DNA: TGCGCCAGCAGCCAAGATCTAGCGGGAGAATCCTACAATGAGCAGTTCTTC. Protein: CASSQDLAGESYNEQFF.

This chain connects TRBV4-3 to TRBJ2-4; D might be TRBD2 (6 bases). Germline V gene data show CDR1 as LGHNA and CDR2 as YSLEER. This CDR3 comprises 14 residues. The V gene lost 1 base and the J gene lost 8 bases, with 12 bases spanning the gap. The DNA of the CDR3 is TGCGCCAGCAGCCAAGGGTTGGTAGCGGACATTCAGTACTTC. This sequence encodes CASSQGLVADIQYF.

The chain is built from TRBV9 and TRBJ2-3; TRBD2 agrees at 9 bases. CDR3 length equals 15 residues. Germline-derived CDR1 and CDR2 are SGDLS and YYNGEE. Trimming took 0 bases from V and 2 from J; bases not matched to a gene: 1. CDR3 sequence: CASSVASGNTDTQYF. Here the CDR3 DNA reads TGTGCCAGCAGCGTAGCTAGCGGGAACACAGATACGCAGTATTTT.

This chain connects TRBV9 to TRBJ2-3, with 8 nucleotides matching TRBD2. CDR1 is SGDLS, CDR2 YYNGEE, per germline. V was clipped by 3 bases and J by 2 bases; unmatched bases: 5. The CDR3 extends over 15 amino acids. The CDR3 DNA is TGTGCCAGCAGCGGTACTAGCGGACTCACAGATACGCAGTATTTT. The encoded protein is CASSGTSGLTDTQYF.

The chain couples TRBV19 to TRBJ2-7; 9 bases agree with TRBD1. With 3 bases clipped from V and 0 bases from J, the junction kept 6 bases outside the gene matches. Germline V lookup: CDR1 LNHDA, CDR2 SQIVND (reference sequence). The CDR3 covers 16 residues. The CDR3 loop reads CASSMRGTGSSYEQYF. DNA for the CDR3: TGTGCCAGTAGTATGCGTGGGACAGGGAGCTCCTACGAGCAGTACTTC.

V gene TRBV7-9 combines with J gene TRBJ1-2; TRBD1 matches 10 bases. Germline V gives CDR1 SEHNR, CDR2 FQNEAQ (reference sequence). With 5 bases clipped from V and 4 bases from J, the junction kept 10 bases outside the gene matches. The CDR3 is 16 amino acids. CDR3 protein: CASSRQGAGRGYGYTF. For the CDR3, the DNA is TGTGCCAGCAGCCGACAGGGGGCGGGCCGTGGCTATGGCTACACCTTC. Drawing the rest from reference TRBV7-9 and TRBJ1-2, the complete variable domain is DTGVSQNPRHKITKRGQNVTFRCDPISEHNRLYWYRQTLGQGPEFLTYFQNEAQLEKSRLLSDRFSAERPKGSFSTLEIQRTEQGDSAMYLCASSRQGAGRGYGYTFGSGTRLTVV.

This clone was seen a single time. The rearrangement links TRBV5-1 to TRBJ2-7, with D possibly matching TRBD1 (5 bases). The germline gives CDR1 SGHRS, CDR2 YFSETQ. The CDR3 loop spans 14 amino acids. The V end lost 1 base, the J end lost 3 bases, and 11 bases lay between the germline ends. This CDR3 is CASSLSTGRYEQYF. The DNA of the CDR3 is TGCGCCAGCAGCTTGAGCACAGGTCGCTACGAGCAGTACTTC.

As DNA, the CDR3 is TGTGCCAGCAGCTCCCTGAGGGGGTTTGGTGAGCAGTACGTC. It specifies CASSSLRGFGEQYV. The rearrangement uses TRBV7-2 and TRBJ2-7; a weak D match, TRBD1 (6 bases). Between the trimmed V and J ends, which lost 4 bases and 7 bases, there was a span of 17 bases. The CDR3 consists of 14 residues. Germline CDR1 is SGHTA and CDR2 is FQGNSA.

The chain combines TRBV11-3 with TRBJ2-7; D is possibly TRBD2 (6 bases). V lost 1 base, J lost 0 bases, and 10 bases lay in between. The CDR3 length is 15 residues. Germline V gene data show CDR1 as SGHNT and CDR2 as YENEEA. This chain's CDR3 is CASSLGGTLSYEQYF. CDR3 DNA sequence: TGTGCCAGCAGCTTAGGCGGGACTCTCTCCTACGAGCAGTACTTC.

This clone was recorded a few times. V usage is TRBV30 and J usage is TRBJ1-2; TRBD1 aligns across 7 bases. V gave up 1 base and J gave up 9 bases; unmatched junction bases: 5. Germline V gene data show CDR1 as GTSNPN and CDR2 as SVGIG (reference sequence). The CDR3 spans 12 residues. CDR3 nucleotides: TGTGCCTGGAGTGGTGGACAGGCGAGCTACACCTTC. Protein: CAWSGGQASYTF.

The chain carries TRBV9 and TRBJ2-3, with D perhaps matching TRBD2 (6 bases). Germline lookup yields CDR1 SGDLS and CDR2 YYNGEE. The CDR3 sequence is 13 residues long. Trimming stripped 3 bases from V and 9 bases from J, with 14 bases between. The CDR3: CASSGTGRDTQYF. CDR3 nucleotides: TGTGCCAGCAGCGGGACGGGGCGGGACACGCAGTATTTT. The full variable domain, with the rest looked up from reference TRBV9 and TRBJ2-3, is DSGVTQTPKHLITATGQRVTLRCSPRSGDLSVYWYQQSLDQGLQFLIQYYNGEERAKGNILERFSAQQFPDLHSELNLSSLELGDSALYFCASSGTGRDTQYFGPGTRLTVL.

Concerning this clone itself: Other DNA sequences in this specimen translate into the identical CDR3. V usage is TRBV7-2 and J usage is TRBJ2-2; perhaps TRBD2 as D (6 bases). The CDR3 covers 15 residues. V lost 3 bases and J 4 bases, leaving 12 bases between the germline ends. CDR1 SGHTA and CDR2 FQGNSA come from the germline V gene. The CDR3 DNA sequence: TGTGCCAGCAGCTTTACAACCGGGAGCACCGGGGAGCTGTTTTTT. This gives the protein CASSFTTGSTGELFF.

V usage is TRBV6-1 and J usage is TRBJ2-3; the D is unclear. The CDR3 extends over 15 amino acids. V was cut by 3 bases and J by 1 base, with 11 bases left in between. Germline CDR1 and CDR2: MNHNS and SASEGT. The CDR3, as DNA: TGTGCCAGCAGTGAGGAAGTACAGCGCACAGATACGCAGTATTTT. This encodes CASSEEVQRTDTQYF.

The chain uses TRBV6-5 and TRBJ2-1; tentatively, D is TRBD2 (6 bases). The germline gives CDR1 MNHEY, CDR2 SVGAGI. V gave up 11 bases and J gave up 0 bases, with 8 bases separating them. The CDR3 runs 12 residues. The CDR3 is CAAGYSYNEQFF. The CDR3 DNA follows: TGTGCCGCGGGGTACTCCTACAATGAGCAGTTCTTC.

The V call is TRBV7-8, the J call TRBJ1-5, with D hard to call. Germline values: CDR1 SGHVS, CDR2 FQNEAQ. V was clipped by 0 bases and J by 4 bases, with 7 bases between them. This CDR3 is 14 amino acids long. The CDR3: CASSLALQNQPQHF. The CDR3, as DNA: TGTGCCAGCAGCTTAGCGTTGCAGAATCAGCCCCAGCATTTT.

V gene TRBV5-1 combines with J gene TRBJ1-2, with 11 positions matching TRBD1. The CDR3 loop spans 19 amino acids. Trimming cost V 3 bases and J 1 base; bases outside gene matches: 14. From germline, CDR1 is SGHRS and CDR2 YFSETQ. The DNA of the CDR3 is TGCGCCAGCAGCTCTGAAACCCCCGGGACAGGGGGAATTAACTATGGCTACACCTTC. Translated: CASSSETPGTGGINYGYTF.

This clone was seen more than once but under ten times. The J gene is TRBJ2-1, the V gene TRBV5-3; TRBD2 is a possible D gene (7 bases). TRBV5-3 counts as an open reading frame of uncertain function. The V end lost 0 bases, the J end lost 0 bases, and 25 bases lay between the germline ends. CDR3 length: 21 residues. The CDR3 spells CARSLAAAGQPGISSYNEQFF. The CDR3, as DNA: TGTGCCAGAAGCTTGGCCGCAGCGGGACAACCCGGTATAAGCTCCTACAATGAGCAGTTCTTC.

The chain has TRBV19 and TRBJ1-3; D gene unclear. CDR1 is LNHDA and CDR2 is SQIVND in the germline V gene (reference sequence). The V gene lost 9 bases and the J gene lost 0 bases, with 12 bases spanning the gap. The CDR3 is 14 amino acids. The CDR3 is CASIPGSSGNTIYF. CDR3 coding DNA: TGTGCCAGCATTCCAGGAAGCTCTGGAAACACCATATATTTT. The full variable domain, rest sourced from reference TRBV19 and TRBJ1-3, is DGGITQSPKYLFRKEGQNVTLSCEQNLNHDAMYWYRQDPGQGLRLIYYSQIVNDFQKGDIAEGYSVSREKKESFPLTVTSAQKNPTAFYLCASIPGSSGNTIYFGEGSWLTVV.

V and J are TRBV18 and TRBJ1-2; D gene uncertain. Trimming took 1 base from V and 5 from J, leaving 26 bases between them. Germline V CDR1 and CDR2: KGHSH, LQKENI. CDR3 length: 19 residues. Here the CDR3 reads CASSPQGLQTLPGIYGYTF. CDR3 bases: TGTGCCAGCTCACCACAAGGATTACAGACTCTCCCGGGAATATATGGCTACACCTTC.

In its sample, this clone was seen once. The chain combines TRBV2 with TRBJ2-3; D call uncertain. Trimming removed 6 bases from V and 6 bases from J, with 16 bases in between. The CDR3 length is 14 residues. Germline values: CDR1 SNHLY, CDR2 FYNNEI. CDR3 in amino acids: CASRSEVTADTQYF. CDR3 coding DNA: TGTGCCAGCAGGTCCGAAGTGACTGCCGATACGCAGTATTTT.